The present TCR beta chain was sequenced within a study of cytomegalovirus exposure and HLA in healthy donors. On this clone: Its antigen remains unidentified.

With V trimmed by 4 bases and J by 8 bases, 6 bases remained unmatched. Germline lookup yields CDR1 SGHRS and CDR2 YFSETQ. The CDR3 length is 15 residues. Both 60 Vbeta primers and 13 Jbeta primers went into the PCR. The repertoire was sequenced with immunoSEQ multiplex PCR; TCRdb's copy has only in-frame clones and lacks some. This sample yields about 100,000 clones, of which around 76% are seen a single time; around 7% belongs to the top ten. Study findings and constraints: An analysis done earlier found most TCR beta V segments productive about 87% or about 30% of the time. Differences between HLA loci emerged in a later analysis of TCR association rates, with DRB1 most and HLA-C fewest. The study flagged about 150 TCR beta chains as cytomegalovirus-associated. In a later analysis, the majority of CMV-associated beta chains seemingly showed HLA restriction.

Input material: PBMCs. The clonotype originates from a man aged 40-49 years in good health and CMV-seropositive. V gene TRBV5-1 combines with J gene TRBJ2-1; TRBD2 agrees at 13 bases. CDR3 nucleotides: TGCGCCAGCAGCCCGGGACTAGCGGGGCTCGATGAGCAGTTCTTC. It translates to CASSPGLAGLDEQFF.